This T cell receptor (beta chain) was recorded in a study of identical twins. Study outcomes and limitations: Models underestimated out-of-frame TCR alpha sharing in monozygotic twins.

Healthy Caucasians, and only they, were the donors. The CDR3 covers 14 residues. Trimming at V came to 9 bases and at J to 5 bases, leaving 9 bases not matched to a gene. Germline V gene data show CDR1 as ENHRY and CDR2 as SYGVKD. TCRdb itself ran the 5' RACE reads through MiXCR, one entry per CDR3 protein. This table holds hundreds of thousands of distinct CDR3 sequences, roughly 9.7% found once. On this clonotype itself: Its target is not known.

Another study also made use of these data, one on yellow fever vaccine responses in identical twins.

Sequencing input: CD8+ T cells sorted from blood. The chain is built from TRBV10-3 and TRBJ2-7, with 11 positions matching TRBD1. The receptor comes from a woman aged 18 to 35 in good health. Here the CDR3 DNA reads TGTGCCATGACACCGGGACAGGGGGGTAACGAGCAGTACTTC. It specifies CAMTPGQGGNEQYF.